Listed below are T cell receptor beta chains from one sample, sequenced in a study of shared clonotypes between healthy human individuals. Only in-frame clones appear in the TCRdb table, and some are missing; sequencing was by immunoSEQ multiplex PCR. The sample carries around 1,900,000 clones, 90% to 95% recorded once. Material: naive CD8+ T cells from PBMCs. These receptors all come from a man between 18 and 35 years old in good health. Some clones in this sample may be carry-over from other donors' samples. Both conserved end residues are part of each CDR3. The D gene is left open where the match is weak.

V	length	D	J	CDR3	DNA
TRBV7-8	14	-	TRBJ2-7	CASSLATGSNEQYF	TGTGCCAGCAGCTTAGCCACCGGGAGTAACGAGCAGTACTTC
TRBV27	15	-	TRBJ2-5	CASSLSFRNQETQYF	TGTGCCAGCAGTTTATCGTTCCGGAACCAAGAGACCCAGTACTTC
TRBV19	14	-	TRBJ2-7	CASSPRVTIYEQYF	TGTGCCAGTAGTCCCAGAGTTACAATCTACGAGCAGTACTTC
TRBV5-1	14	TRBD1	TRBJ2-7	CASSLTGGWYEQYF	TGCGCCAGCAGCTTAACAGGGGGTTGGTACGAGCAGTACTTC
TRBV29-1	16	TRBD2	TRBJ2-7	CSVVARGGGRGYEQYF	TGCAGCGTTGTGGCCCGGGGAGGCGGGAGAGGGTACGAGCAGTACTTC
TRBV5-6	14	TRBD2	TRBJ2-2	CASSYGTTAGELFF	TGTGCCAGCAGCTACGGGACTACCGCCGGGGAGCTGTTTTTT
TRBV18	16	TRBD2	TRBJ2-1	CASSPWGSGRWNEQFF	TGTGCCAGCTCACCATGGGGTAGCGGGAGGTGGAATGAGCAGTTCTTC
TRBV28	15	-	TRBJ2-1	CASSPPGRSKDEQFF	TGTGCCAGCAGTCCCCCCGGCAGGTCTAAGGATGAGCAGTTCTTC
TRBV13	16	TRBD2	TRBJ2-1	CASSPDGTRGSGEQFF	TGTGCCAGCAGCCCCGACGGGACTAGGGGTTCGGGTGAGCAGTTCTTC
TRBV7-8	15	-	TRBJ2-1	CASSLREASLDEQFF	TGTGCCAGCAGCTTAAGGGAGGCTAGCCTCGATGAGCAGTTCTTC
TRBV28	14	TRBD1	TRBJ2-7	CASSSDRDSYEQYF	TGTGCCAGCAGTTCCGACAGGGACTCCTACGAGCAGTACTTC
TRBV9	15	TRBD1	TRBJ1-5	CASSKEGAGNQPQHF	TGTGCCAGCAGCAAGGAGGGGGCGGGCAATCAGCCCCAGCATTTT
TRBV9	15	-	TRBJ2-5	CASSVGGRPQETQYF	TGTGCCAGCAGCGTAGGCGGGCGGCCTCAAGAGACCCAGTACTTC
TRBV5-1	16	-	TRBJ2-2	CASSLTGILNTGELFF	TGCGCCAGCAGCTTGACCGGGATCCTGAACACCGGGGAGCTGTTTTTT
TRBV11-2	17	TRBD2	TRBJ2-3	CASSFQASSGSTDTQYF	TGTGCCAGCAGCTTCCAGGCCTCTAGCGGAAGCACAGATACGCAGTATTTT
TRBV5-6	13	-	TRBJ2-7	CASSLLTGLEQYF	TGTGCCAGCAGCCTCCTAACAGGGCTAGAGCAGTACTTC
TRBV29-1	11	-	TRBJ1-1	CSVWNFTEAFF	TGCAGCGTGTGGAATTTCACTGAAGCTTTCTTT
TRBV19	17	TRBD2	TRBJ2-7	CASTPRGGLAGSYEQYF	TGTGCCAGTACCCCCCGGGGGGGACTAGCGGGAAGCTACGAGCAGTACTTC